These 27 T cell receptor beta chains originate from one sample sequenced in a study of OX40 agonist ivuxolimab in advanced cancers. Some clones are missing from TCRdb's copy, which holds only in-frame ones; the method was immunoSEQ multiplex PCR. The repertoire holds around 26,000 clones, with 65% to 90% as singletons. The sequences come from CD4+ or CD8+ T cells sorted from blood, collected in a trial of the OX40 agonist ivuxolimab. The receptors derive from an adult with an advanced solid tumor such as melanoma, head and neck, liver or kidney cancer.

The V and J genes are TRBV6-1 and TRBJ1-6, with 7 bases lining up with TRBD1. V trimming: 2 bases; J trimming: 5 bases; junction bases outside the gene matches: 0. CDR3 length: 14 residues. CDR1 MNHNS and CDR2 SASEGT come from the germline V gene. CDR3: CASSEQGDNSPLHF. As DNA, the CDR3 is TGTGCCAGCAGTGAACAGGGGGATAATTCACCCCTCCACTTT.

This chain connects TRBV27 to TRBJ2-2; D is perhaps TRBD1 (5 bases). Looked up from germline, CDR1 is MNHEY and CDR2 is SMNVEV (reference sequence). The CDR3 covers 14 residues. V lost 5 bases, J lost 6 bases, and 13 bases lay in between. This chain's CDR3 is CASSAGQGPGELFF. The CDR3 coding sequence is TGTGCCAGCAGTGCCGGACAAGGGCCCGGGGAGCTGTTTTTT.

The chain is built from TRBV6-5 and TRBJ1-1; the match to TRBD1 covers 7 bases. Germline V gene data show CDR1 as MNHEY and CDR2 as SVGAGI. The V segment lost 4 bases and the J segment 1 base; nucleotides outside the gene matches: 6. This CDR3 has 15 amino acids. CDR3 nucleotides: TGTGCCAGCAGTTCTCGACAGGGACGGAACACTGAAGCTTTCTTT. It yields the protein CASSSRQGRNTEAFF.

The rearrangement joins TRBV14 to TRBJ2-3; the D gene is possibly TRBD1 (5 bases). The germline V and J ends were trimmed by 0 bases and 0 bases, with 13 bases remaining between them. CDR1 is SGHDN, CDR2 FVKESK, per germline. The CDR3 spans 17 residues. CDR3 nucleotide sequence: TGTGCCAGCAGCCAAGAGGGGCAGCCAACTAGCACAGATACGCAGTATTTT. Amino acids: CASSQEGQPTSTDTQYF.

V and J are TRBV4-1 and TRBJ2-7, with 8 positions matching TRBD1. From germline, CDR1 is MGHRA and CDR2 YSYEKL. This CDR3 has 15 residues. V trimming: 2 bases; J trimming: 2 bases; junction bases outside the gene matches: 5. In DNA form, the CDR3 reads TGCGCCAGCAGCCAAACCGGGACAGGCACCTACGAGCAGTACTTC. Protein product: CASSQTGTGTYEQYF.

The rearrangement links TRBV19 to TRBJ2-7; D might be TRBD2 (7 bases). V was clipped by 6 bases and J by 3 bases, with 18 bases between them. CDR1 is LNHDA, CDR2 SQIVND, per germline (reference sequence). This CDR3 region has 15 residues. CDR3 DNA: TGTGCCAGTAGCGCCGTAGGGGGGGGCAGCTACGAGCAGTACTTC. Translation: CASSAVGGGSYEQYF.

J is TRBJ2-7 and V is TRBV6-6, with D unclear. The CDR3 loop spans 13 amino acids. The germline V gene encodes CDR1 MNHNY and CDR2 SVGAGI (reference sequence). V shed 6 bases and J shed 2 bases, with 11 bases lying between them. The CDR3 is CASRGIAPYEQYF. As DNA, the CDR3 is TGTGCCAGCAGGGGCATTGCCCCCTACGAGCAGTACTTC.

The rearrangement links TRBV28 to TRBJ2-7, with TRBD1 as a possible D gene (5 bases). From germline, CDR1 is MDHEN and CDR2 SYDVKM. V lost 5 bases to trimming and J lost 5 bases, with 13 bases between them. CDR3 size: 13 residues. DNA for the CDR3: TGTGCCAGCAGTCCTACAGGTTTCGACGAGCAGTACTTC. Translating gives CASSPTGFDEQYF.

V is TRBV2 and J is TRBJ2-1, with 8 bases aligning to TRBD1. Germline assignment: CDR1 SNHLY and CDR2 FYNNEI. After removal of 10 bases from V and 7 bases from J, the junction contained 15 bases not matched to a gene. This CDR3 contains 15 residues. CDR3 coding DNA: TGTGCCATCGCCACCCGGGACAGGTCGCGGAATGAGCAGTTCTTC. It encodes CAIATRDRSRNEQFF.

The V gene is TRBV5-1, the J gene TRBJ2-3; a weak D match, TRBD2 (5 bases). V gave up 7 bases and J gave up 2 bases, with 17 bases separating them. The CDR3 has 15 residues. The germline gives CDR1 SGHRS, CDR2 YFSETQ. Here the CDR3 reads CASGPQNSATDTQYF. In DNA form, the CDR3 reads TGCGCCAGCGGACCCCAAAATAGCGCCACAGATACGCAGTATTTT.

The CDR3 nucleotides read TGTGCCATCAGCTCCGCCGGAATTCAAAACACTGAAGCTTTCTTT. Translation gives CAISSAGIQNTEAFF. The V gene is TRBV10-3, the J gene TRBJ1-1; no reliable D call. The CDR3 covers 15 residues. CDR1 and CDR2 from the germline V gene are ENHRY and SYGVKD. Between the trimmed V and J ends, which lost 6 bases and 2 bases, there was a span of 16 bases.

This chain joins TRBV6-5 and TRBJ2-2; 10 bases map to TRBD1. The V gene end was trimmed by 7 bases and the J gene end by 3 bases; junction bases not matched to a gene: 5. The length of the CDR3 is 15 residues. CDR1 and CDR2 (germline): MNHEY, SVGAGI. This CDR3 reads CASTGTGEDTGELFF. CDR3 bases: TGTGCCAGCACGGGGACAGGGGAGGACACCGGGGAGCTGTTTTTT.

The chain links TRBV27 to TRBJ2-3; D is possibly TRBD1 or TRBD2 (6 bases each). Germline lookup yields CDR1 MNHEY and CDR2 SMNVEV (reference sequence). The CDR3 length is 16 residues. V was pared by 6 bases and J by 1 base, with 17 bases between. The CDR3: CASSRGPTLGTDTQYF. The CDR3 DNA is TGTGCCAGCAGCCGGGGGCCGACTTTAGGCACAGATACGCAGTATTTT.

In this sample, this clone turned up once. The J gene is TRBJ1-1, the V gene TRBV7-6; D is uncertain. The CDR3 totals 15 residues. Trimming shortened V by 5 bases and J by 0 bases, and 13 bases separated the two germline ends. CDR1 is SGHVS, CDR2 FNYEAQ, per germline. CDR3 nucleotides: TGTGCCAGCAGCCCCGATGGCAGGATGAACACTGAAGCTTTCTTT. Translation gives CASSPDGRMNTEAFF.

This chain connects TRBV6-5 to TRBJ1-1; no firm D call. The CDR3 loop spans 12 amino acids. Trimming removed 6 bases from V and 4 bases from J, with 9 bases in between. Germline V gene sequence: CDR1 MNHEY, CDR2 SVGAGI. In nucleotides, the CDR3 is TGTGCCAGCAGGTCAGATAGCACTGAAGCTTTCTTT. This encodes CASRSDSTEAFF.

The sample holds one count of this clone. The chain carries TRBV9 and TRBJ1-2; D gene unclear. Looked up from germline, CDR1 is SGDLS and CDR2 is YYNGEE. CDR3 length: 14 amino acids. V was clipped by 6 bases and J by 8 bases, with 20 bases between them. The DNA for the CDR3 is TGTGCCAGCACCCCCGGTTTGATCCTCGGGGGCTACACCTTC. Its translation: CASTPGLILGGYTF.

The gene calls are TRBV2 and TRBJ1-1, with TRBD1 matching over 7 bases. Germline CDR1 and CDR2: SNHLY and FYNNEI. The CDR3 is 13 residues long. V shed 6 bases, J shed 10 bases, and the junction held 11 bases outside the gene matches. CDR3 nucleotides: TGTGCCAGCAGCGTAAGGGGGCAGGGGGGAGCTTTCTTT. This codes for CASSVRGQGGAFF.

V gene TRBV7-2 combines with J gene TRBJ1-2; D may be TRBD1 (5 bases). The CDR3 has 14 amino acids. The V end lost 1 base, the J end lost 7 bases, and 13 bases lay between the germline ends. Germline loops: CDR1 SGHTA, CDR2 FQGNSA. CDR3 DNA: TGTGCCAGCAGCTTAGTTCAGGGTAGTACTGGCTACACCTTC. Its protein is CASSLVQGSTGYTF.

The genes are TRBV4-3 and TRBJ1-3, with TRBD1 matching over 7 bases. This CDR3 has 16 residues. Looked up from germline, CDR1 is LGHNA and CDR2 is YSLEER. The junction had 5 bases not matched to a gene; V was cut back by 1 base and J by 2 bases. DNA for the CDR3: TGCGCCAGCAGCCAAGTGGGACAGCTCGCTGGAAACACCATATATTTT. Its translation is CASSQVGQLAGNTIYF.

This CDR3 reads CASSPQVTSYEQYF. DNA of the CDR3: TGTGCCAGCAGTCCGCAGGTTACCTCCTACGAGCAGTACTTC. The V gene is TRBV28, the J gene TRBJ2-7; D is uncertain. Trimming stripped 5 bases from V and 0 bases from J, with 11 bases between. The CDR3 consists of 14 residues. The V gene's germline CDR1 is MDHEN and CDR2 SYDVKM.

The V gene is TRBV5-1, the J gene TRBJ2-1, with TRBD2 matching 10 bases. The CDR3 totals 15 residues. The germline CDR1 and CDR2 sequences are SGHRS and YFSETQ. J lost 2 bases, V lost 1 base, and 0 bases had no gene match. DNA of the CDR3: TGCGCCAGCAGCTTGACTAGCGGGACCTACAATGAGCAGTTCTTC. Translated, it gives CASSLTSGTYNEQFF.

The chain joins TRBV10-2 to TRBJ2-5; the match to TRBD2 covers 11 bases. The CDR3 spans 14 residues. The germline V gene encodes CDR1 WSHSY and CDR2 SAAADI. The V segment lost 6 bases and the J segment 1 base; nucleotides outside the gene matches: 1. CDR3 sequence: CASRLAGGQETQYF. CDR3 in DNA: TGCGCCAGCAGGCTAGCGGGGGGCCAAGAGACCCAGTACTTC.

The chain links TRBV27 to TRBJ1-2; the match to TRBD1 covers 10 bases. The J segment lost 4 bases and the V segment lost 5 bases, leaving 7 bases of the junction unmatched. The CDR3 has 15 amino acids. CDR1 is MNHEY and CDR2 is SMNVEV in the germline V gene (reference sequence). CDR3 in DNA: TGTGCCAGCAGTCCCACCGGGACAGGGGTCTATGGCTACACCTTC. Translated: CASSPTGTGVYGYTF.

The chain recombines TRBV18 with TRBJ2-1; D might be TRBD1 or TRBD2, each matching 6 bases. The CDR3 totals 16 residues. Trimming took 3 bases from V and 4 from J, leaving 16 bases between them. CDR1 is KGHSH, CDR2 LQKENI, per germline. CDR3 nucleotides: TGTGCCAGCTCACCCCCACGGGGGCTAGAATACAATGAGCAGTTCTTC. Its translation: CASSPPRGLEYNEQFF.

The genes are TRBV9 and TRBJ2-3; D not resolved. Germline V CDR1 and CDR2: SGDLS, YYNGEE. V was shortened by 0 bases and J by 6 bases, with 5 bases between the two germline ends. The CDR3 loop spans 12 amino acids. The CDR3 coding sequence is TGTGCCAGCAGCGTAGTAGGGGATACGCAGTATTTT. Protein: CASSVVGDTQYF.

The chain carries TRBV5-4 and TRBJ1-5; D is uncertain. Germline V gene lookup returns CDR1 SGHNT and CDR2 YYREEE (reference sequence). The CDR3 sequence is 15 residues long. Trimming shortened V by 0 bases and J by 2 bases, and 9 bases separated the two germline ends. The CDR3: CASSLGVGGNQPQHF. CDR3 bases: TGTGCCAGCAGCTTGGGAGTCGGGGGCAATCAGCCCCAGCATTTT.

V is TRBV7-8 and J is TRBJ2-6, with D uncertain. Per the germline V gene, CDR1 is SGHVS and CDR2 is FQNEAQ. V gave up 7 bases and J gave up 2 bases, with 12 bases separating them. The CDR3 totals 15 residues. CDR3 DNA: TGTGCCAGCAACCCCCCTGGGCCTGGGGCCAACGTCCTGACTTTC. This sequence encodes CASNPPGPGANVLTF.